The text below deals with one T cell receptor (beta chain). The record originates from a study of blood T cell repertoires in COVID-19. Study overall: The samples span acute and convalescent COVID-19 from the United States, Italy and Spain.

Data came from immunoSEQ multiplex PCR; TCRdb stores just in-frame clones and leaves some out. The repertoire includes approximately 12,000 clones, about nine tenths of them detected once, and approximately 30% sits in the top ten. Between the trimmed V and J ends, which lost 7 bases and 4 bases, there was a span of 17 bases. Germline V gives CDR1 SNHLY, CDR2 FYNNEI. The CDR3 runs 15 residues. The clonotype comes from a woman aged 70-85 years with active COVID-19. The chain joins TRBV2 to TRBJ2-1; TRBD1 might be the D (6 bases). Sequenced material: peripheral blood. CDR3 nucleotide sequence: TGTGCCAGCATGAGAGAACAGGGAATTTACAATGAGCAGTTCTTC. Encoded protein: CASMREQGIYNEQFF.